This is a list of T cell receptor beta chains from one sample in a study of Ad26.COV2.S vaccination and SARS-CoV-2 variants. Sequencing used immunoSEQ multiplex PCR; TCRdb keeps in-frame clones, though not all of them. The table shows hundreds of thousands of clones, with over 80% occurring only once. Here the sequenced sample was peripheral blood, taken in a trial of Ad26.COV2.S vaccine versus placebo. Every receptor here comes from a person between 18 and 60 years old who received the Ad26.COV2.S COVID-19 vaccine or a placebo. Each CDR3 is given with its conserved first and last residue. The order of the fields is V gene, clone size, D gene, J gene, CDR3 protein, CDR3 DNA. A D gene is named only where the DNA matches it firmly. Clone size is stated in some rows and not others, as once, few, many or a class when expanded.

V: TRBV6-5
size: NA
D: NA
J: TRBJ2-5
CDR3: CASSYGGTVPAETQYF
DNA: TGTGCCAGCAGTTACGGAGGGACAGTGCCCGCAGAGACCCAGTACTTC

V: TRBV27
size: once
D: TRBD2
J: TRBJ2-2
CDR3: CASSLQRGKTGELFF
DNA: TGTGCCAGCAGTTTACAGCGGGGGAAAACCGGGGAGCTGTTTTTT

V: TRBV3-1/TRBV3-2
size: once
D: NA
J: TRBJ2-3
CDR3: CASSQVAWRGPTDTQYF
DNA: TGTGCCAGCAGCCAAGTCGCGTGGCGAGGACCCACTGATACGCAGTATTTT

V: TRBV6-5
size: NA
D: TRBD1
J: TRBJ2-3
CDR3: CASKGQGSADTQYF
DNA: TGTGCCAGTAAGGGACAGGGATCGGCAGATACGCAGTATTTT

V: TRBV27
size: NA
D: NA
J: TRBJ2-7
CDR3: CASSLGQSYEQYF
DNA: TGTGCCAGCAGTTTGGGCCAGTCCTACGAGCAGTACTTC

V: TRBV29-1
size: NA
D: NA
J: TRBJ2-7
CDR3: CSVGPGMGWSYEQYF
DNA: TGCAGCGTTGGCCCGGGGATGGGTTGGTCCTACGAGCAGTACTTC

V: TRBV5-6
size: NA
D: NA
J: TRBJ1-1
CDR3: CASSVLSGPETEAFF
DNA: TGTGCCAGCAGCGTGTTGTCCGGACCCGAGACTGAAGCTTTCTTT

V: TRBV27
size: NA
D: TRBD2
J: TRBJ2-1
CDR3: CASTHGLAGYNEQFF
DNA: TGTGCCAGCACCCACGGACTAGCGGGGTACAATGAGCAGTTCTTC

V: TRBV28
size: once
D: TRBD1
J: TRBJ1-5
CDR3: CASSRDREGPSQPQHF
DNA: TGTGCCAGCAGTCGGGACAGGGAGGGACCGAGTCAGCCCCAGCATTTT

V: TRBV19
size: NA
D: NA
J: TRBJ1-5
CDR3: CASTDGASNQPQHF
DNA: TGTGCCAGTACGGACGGTGCGAGCAATCAGCCCCAGCATTTT

V: TRBV6-5
size: NA
D: TRBD1
J: TRBJ1-3
CDR3: CASSYSGQGRNTIYF
DNA: TGTGCCAGCAGTTACTCTGGACAGGGCAGAAACACCATATATTTT

V: TRBV7-2
size: NA
D: TRBD1
J: TRBJ2-7
CDR3: CASSLTGQGISEQYF
DNA: TGTGCCAGCAGCTTAACGGGACAGGGGATTTCCGAGCAGTACTTC

V: TRBV4-1
size: NA
D: TRBD1
J: TRBJ1-4
CDR3: CASSQGLGTGVEKLFF
DNA: TGCGCCAGCAGCCAAGGATTGGGGACAGGGGTCGAAAAACTGTTTTTT

V: TRBV28
size: NA
D: NA
J: TRBJ2-5
CDR3: CASSRGNQETQYF
DNA: TGTGCCAGCAGTCGGGGGAACCAAGAGACCCAGTACTTC

V: TRBV19
size: once
D: NA
J: TRBJ1-2
CDR3: CASSIQGLLRGYTF
DNA: TGTGCCAGTAGTATACAGGGGCTATTAAGAGGCTACACCTTC

V: TRBV27
size: few
D: NA
J: TRBJ2-7
CDR3: CASSLSWSYEQYF
DNA: TGTGCCAGCAGTTTATCGTGGAGCTACGAGCAGTACTTC

V: TRBV7-2
size: NA
D: NA
J: TRBJ1-5
CDR3: CASSLSRSNQPQHF
DNA: TGTGCCAGCAGCTTATCCAGGAGCAATCAGCCCCAGCATTTT

V: TRBV3-1/TRBV3-2
size: NA
D: NA
J: TRBJ1-1
CDR3: CASSQEPDTLNTEAFF
DNA: TGTGCCAGCAGCCAAGAACCGGACACTTTGAACACTGAAGCTTTCTTT

V: TRBV7-2
size: NA
D: NA
J: TRBJ2-5
CDR3: CASSLVLFPALETQYF
DNA: TGTGCCAGCAGCTTAGTCCTGTTTCCTGCCTTAGAGACCCAGTACTTC

V: TRBV29-1
size: NA
D: TRBD1
J: TRBJ1-1
CDR3: CSVDQTGINTEAFF
DNA: TGCAGCGTTGACCAGACAGGGATCAACACTGAAGCTTTCTTT

V: TRBV19
size: NA
D: NA
J: TRBJ1-5
CDR3: CASSSSLGGNQPQHF
DNA: TGTGCCAGTAGTTCCTCTCTAGGTGGGAATCAGCCCCAGCATTTT

V: TRBV27
size: NA
D: NA
J: TRBJ2-2
CDR3: CASSLDRVNTGELFF
DNA: TGTGCCAGCAGTTTGGACAGAGTTAACACCGGGGAGCTGTTTTTT

V: TRBV10-1
size: NA
D: TRBD1
J: TRBJ2-7
CDR3: CARPRDRAYEQYF
DNA: TGCGCCAGACCAAGGGACAGAGCCTACGAGCAGTACTTC

V: TRBV7-9
size: few
D: NA
J: TRBJ1-2
CDR3: CASSSYGYTF
DNA: TGTGCCAGCAGCTCCTATGGCTACACCTTC

V: TRBV6-2/TRBV6-3
size: few
D: NA
J: TRBJ1-2
CDR3: CASSPLRLLVGYTF
DNA: TGTGCCAGCAGTCCCCTCCGGCTCCTGGTTGGCTACACCTTC

V: TRBV30
size: NA
D: NA
J: TRBJ1-2
CDR3: CAWWPGMLVFSSFGYTF
DNA: TGTGCCTGGTGGCCCGGGATGTTGGTCTTCAGTTCATTTGGCTACACCTTC

V: TRBV5-1
size: NA
D: NA
J: TRBJ1-1
CDR3: CASSTVENTEAFF
DNA: TGCGCCAGCAGCACCGTAGAGAACACTGAAGCTTTCTTT